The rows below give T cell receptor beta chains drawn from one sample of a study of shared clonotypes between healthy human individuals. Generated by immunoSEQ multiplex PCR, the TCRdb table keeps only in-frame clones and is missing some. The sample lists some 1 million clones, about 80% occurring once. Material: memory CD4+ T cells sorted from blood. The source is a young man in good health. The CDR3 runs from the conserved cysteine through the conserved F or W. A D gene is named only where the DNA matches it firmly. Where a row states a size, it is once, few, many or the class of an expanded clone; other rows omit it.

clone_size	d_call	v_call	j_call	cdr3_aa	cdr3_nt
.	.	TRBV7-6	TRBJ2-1	CASSLAYNEQFF	TGTGCCAGCAGCTTAGCCTACAATGAGCAGTTCTTC
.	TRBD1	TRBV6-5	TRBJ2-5	CASSYRGQGSGETQYF	TGTGCCAGCAGTTACCGCGGACAGGGTTCGGGGGAGACCCAGTACTTC
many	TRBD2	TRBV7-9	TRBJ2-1	CASSRTSGKRNEQFF	TGTGCCAGCAGTCGGACTAGCGGGAAAAGGAATGAGCAGTTCTTC
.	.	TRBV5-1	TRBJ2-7	CASSSLRDTNDYEQYF	TGCGCCAGCAGCTCACTACGGGACACAAATGACTACGAGCAGTACTTC
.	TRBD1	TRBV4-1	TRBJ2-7	CASSQRWDRVKPGSYEQYF	TGCGCCAGCAGCCAACGATGGGACAGGGTTAAACCGGGTTCCTACGAGCAGTACTTC
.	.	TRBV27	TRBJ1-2	CASSLFGPNGYTF	TGTGCCAGCAGTTTATTTGGACCTAATGGCTACACCTTC
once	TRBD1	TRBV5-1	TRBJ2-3	CASSLTGQVTDTQYF	TGCGCCAGCAGCTTGACGGGACAGGTAACAGATACGCAGTATTTT
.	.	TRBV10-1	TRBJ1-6	CASSSLQTNSPLHF	TGCGCCAGCAGTTCGCTGCAGACAAATTCACCCCTCCACTTT
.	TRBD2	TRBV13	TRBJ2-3	CASSRIERGKTDTQYF	TGTGCCAGCAGCCGAATCGAGCGGGGGAAGACAGATACGCAGTATTTT
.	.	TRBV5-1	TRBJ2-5	CASSLVGGQQETQYF	TGCGCCAGCAGCTTGGTGGGTGGACAACAAGAGACCCAGTACTTC
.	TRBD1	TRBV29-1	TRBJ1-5	CSVGQGAGQPQHF	TGCAGCGTGGGACAGGGGGCTGGTCAGCCCCAGCATTTT
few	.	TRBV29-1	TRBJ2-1	CSVEGLANEQFF	TGCAGCGTTGAGGGGCTAGCCAATGAGCAGTTCTTC
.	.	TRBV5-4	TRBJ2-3	CASSKPTDTQYF	TGTGCCAGCAGCAAACCCACAGATACGCAGTATTTT
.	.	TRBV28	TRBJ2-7	CASRSGQRSYEQYF	TGTGCCAGCAGGTCGGGTCAACGGTCCTACGAGCAGTACTTC
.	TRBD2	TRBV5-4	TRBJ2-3	CASKVAGGTDTQYF	TGTGCCAGCAAAGTTGCGGGAGGCACAGATACGCAGTATTTT
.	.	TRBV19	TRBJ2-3	CASSIEYRVFLTDTQYF	TGTGCCAGTAGTATAGAATACCGGGTCTTCCTCACAGATACGCAGTATTTT
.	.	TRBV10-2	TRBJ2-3	CASSEGRFTDTQYF	TGCGCCAGCAGTGAAGGGCGGTTCACAGATACGCAGTATTTT
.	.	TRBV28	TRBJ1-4	CASTPGGQNEKLFF	TGTGCCAGCACCCCGGGCGGACAGAATGAAAAACTGTTTTTT
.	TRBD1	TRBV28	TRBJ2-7	CASSSPWTGVLFVLSSYEQYF	TGTGCCAGCAGTTCCCCGTGGACAGGGGTGCTTTTCGTCCTGTCGTCCTACGAGCAGTACTTC
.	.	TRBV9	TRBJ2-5	CASSVGGPETQYF	TGTGCCAGCAGCGTAGGTGGCCCGGAGACCCAGTACTTC
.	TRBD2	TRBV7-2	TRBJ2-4	CASRDSGGKNIQYF	TGTGCCAGCAGAGATAGCGGGGGGAAAAACATTCAGTACTTC
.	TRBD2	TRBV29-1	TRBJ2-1	CSVRSEREGNEQFF	TGCAGCGTTCGCTCAGAGCGGGAGGGCAATGAGCAGTTCTTC
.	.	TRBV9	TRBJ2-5	CASSVGVGASQETQYF	TGTGCCAGCAGCGTAGGGGTAGGGGCGTCCCAAGAGACCCAGTACTTC
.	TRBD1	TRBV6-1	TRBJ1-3	CASQRDSSGNTIYF	TGTGCCAGCCAACGGGACAGCTCTGGAAACACCATATATTTT
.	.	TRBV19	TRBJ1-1	CASSRRTGNTEAFF	TGTGCCAGTAGCCGAAGGACGGGGAACACTGAAGCTTTCTTT
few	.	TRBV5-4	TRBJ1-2	CASSLEWHPPDYTF	TGTGCCAGCAGCTTGGAGTGGCACCCTCCTGACTACACCTTC
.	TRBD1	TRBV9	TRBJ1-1	CASSPRTGSMNTEAFF	TGTGCCAGCAGCCCTAGGACAGGTTCCATGAACACTGAAGCTTTCTTT
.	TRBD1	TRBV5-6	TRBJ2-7	CASSWMKTGGGEQYF	TGTGCCAGCAGCTGGATGAAGACAGGGGGTGGCGAGCAGTACTTC
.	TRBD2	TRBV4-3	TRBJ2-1	CASSGKGPGLAGDNEQFF	TGCGCCAGCAGCGGAAAAGGGCCGGGACTAGCGGGGGACAATGAGCAGTTCTTC
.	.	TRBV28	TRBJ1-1	CASSLVGQWGTEAFF	TGTGCCAGCAGTCTGGTTGGCCAATGGGGCACTGAAGCTTTCTTT
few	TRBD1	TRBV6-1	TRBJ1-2	CASSWPGQGLYGYTF	TGTGCCAGCAGTTGGCCCGGACAGGGGTTGTATGGCTACACCTTC
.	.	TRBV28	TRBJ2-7	CASSLSKALIHEQYF	TGTGCCAGCAGTTTGAGTAAGGCTCTAATTCACGAGCAGTACTTC
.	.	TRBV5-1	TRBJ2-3	CASSHQERQTTDTQYF	TGCGCCAGCAGCCACCAGGAACGACAGACTACAGATACGCAGTATTTT
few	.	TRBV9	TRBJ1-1	CASSVAGAATEAFF	TGTGCCAGCAGCGTAGCCGGGGCGGCCACTGAAGCTTTCTTT
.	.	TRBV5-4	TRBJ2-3	CASSRGELGADTQYF	TGTGCCAGCAGCCGTGGGGAGTTGGGAGCAGATACGCAGTATTTT
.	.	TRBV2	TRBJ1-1	CASRDNDRGDTEAFF	TGTGCCAGCAGGGACAACGACCGGGGGGACACTGAAGCTTTCTTT
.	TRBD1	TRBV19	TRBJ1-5	CASSIMRTGLSQPQHF	TGTGCCAGTAGTATCATGAGGACAGGGTTGAGTCAGCCCCAGCATTTT
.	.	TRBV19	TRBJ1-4	CASSMWFGGPDEKLFF	TGTGCCAGTAGTATGTGGTTCGGCGGACCTGATGAAAAACTGTTTTTT
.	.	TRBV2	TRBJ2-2	CASSGGRQYAELFF	TGTGCCAGCAGTGGGGGCAGGCAGTACGCGGAGCTGTTTTTT
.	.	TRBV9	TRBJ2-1	CASSVRDNEQFF	TGTGCCAGCAGCGTACGGGACAATGAGCAGTTCTTC
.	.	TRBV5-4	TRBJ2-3	CASSDTTNQLSDTQYF	TGTGCCAGCAGCGACACGACCAATCAACTCTCAGATACGCAGTATTTT
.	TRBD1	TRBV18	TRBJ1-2	CASSPLTGEIYGYTF	TGTGCCAGCTCACCACTAACAGGGGAGATCTATGGCTACACCTTC
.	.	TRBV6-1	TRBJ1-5	CASGTGVDQPQHF	TGTGCCAGCGGAACAGGAGTCGATCAGCCCCAGCATTTT
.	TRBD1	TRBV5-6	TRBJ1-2	CASSWGQGRNYGYTF	TGTGCCAGCAGCTGGGGACAGGGGCGGAACTATGGCTACACCTTC
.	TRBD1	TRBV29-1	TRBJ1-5	CSVSGTGRNQPQHF	TGCAGCGTGTCCGGGACAGGTCGCAATCAGCCCCAGCATTTT
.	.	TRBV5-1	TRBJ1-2	CASSLVGEGRGYTF	TGCGCCAGCAGCTTGGTCGGGGAAGGCCGGGGCTACACCTTC
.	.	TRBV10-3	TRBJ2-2	CAISDGGGRNTGELFF	TGTGCCATCAGTGATGGAGGGGGGCGGAACACCGGGGAGCTGTTTTTT
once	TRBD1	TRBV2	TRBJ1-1	CASSYGQGTEAFF	TGTGCCAGCAGTTATGGACAGGGCACTGAAGCTTTCTTT
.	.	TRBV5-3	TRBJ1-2	CARSSEDTQNYGYTF	TGTGCCAGAAGCTCAGAGGACACTCAAAACTATGGCTACACCTTC
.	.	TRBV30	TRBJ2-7	CAWRDRHYEQYF	TGTGCCTGGCGGGACCGACACTACGAGCAGTACTTC
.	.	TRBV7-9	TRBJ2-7	CASTTGGQSYEQYF	TGTGCCAGCACCACTGGGGGCCAGTCCTACGAGCAGTACTTC
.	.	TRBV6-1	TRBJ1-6	CASRGGQNNSPLHF	TGTGCCAGCAGGGGAGGACAGAATAATTCACCCCTCCACTTT
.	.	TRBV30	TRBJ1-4	CAWQGLSNEKLFF	TGTGCCTGGCAGGGACTTTCTAATGAAAAACTGTTTTTT
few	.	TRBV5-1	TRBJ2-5	CASSLAPAGEVQYF	TGCGCCAGCAGCTTGGCCCCGGCAGGGGAGGTCCAGTACTTC
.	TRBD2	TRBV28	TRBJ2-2	CASSLAGGQSGELFF	TGTGCCAGCAGTTTAGCGGGGGGGCAGTCCGGGGAGCTGTTTTTT
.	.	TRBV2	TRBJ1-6	CASSESGANSPLHF	TGTGCCAGCAGTGAATCAGGGGCAAATTCACCCCTCCACTTT
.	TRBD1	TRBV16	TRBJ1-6	CASSQFEGANSPLHF	TGTGCCAGCAGCCAATTTGAGGGGGCCAATTCACCCCTCCACTTT